This TCR beta chain was identified during a study of blood T cell repertoires in COVID-19. Study context: Acute-phase and convalescent COVID-19 samples originated in the United States, Italy and Spain.

Participant-given clinical history determined each cohort assignment. Cohort 3 donors counted as recovered after two negative PCRs, clearance, or resolved symptoms. The CDR3 loop spans 14 amino acids. Germline V lookup: CDR1 SGHKS, CDR2 YYEKEE (reference sequence). Trimming took 10 bases from V and 3 from J; bases not matched to a gene: 8. Sequencing was performed with immunoSEQ multiplex PCR; in TCRdb, only in-frame clones are kept and a portion is missing. The sample carries about 270,000 clones, 88% recorded once. This clonotype was sampled from a woman aged 50 to 65 who had recovered from COVID-19. This sequence joins TRBV5-5 and TRBJ2-2; 8 positions match TRBD1. The source material was PBMCs or T cells enriched from blood (not recorded which). The CDR3 region has the DNA TGTGCCGGACGTGCGACAGGGGACACCGGGGAGCTGTTTTTT. It translates to CAGRATGDTGELFF.